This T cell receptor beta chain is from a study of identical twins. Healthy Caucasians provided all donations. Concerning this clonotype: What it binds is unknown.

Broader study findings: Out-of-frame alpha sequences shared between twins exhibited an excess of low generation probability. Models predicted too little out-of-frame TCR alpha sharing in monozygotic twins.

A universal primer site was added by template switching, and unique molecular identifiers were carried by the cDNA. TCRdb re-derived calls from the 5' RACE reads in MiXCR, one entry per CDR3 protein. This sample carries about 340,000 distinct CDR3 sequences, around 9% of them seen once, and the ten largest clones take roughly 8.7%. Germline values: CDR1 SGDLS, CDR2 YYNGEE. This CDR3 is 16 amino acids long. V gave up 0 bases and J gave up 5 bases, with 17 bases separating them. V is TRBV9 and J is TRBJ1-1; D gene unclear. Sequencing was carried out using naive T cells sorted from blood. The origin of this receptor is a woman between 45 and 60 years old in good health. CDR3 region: CASSVGEGWMATEAFF. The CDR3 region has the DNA TGTGCCAGCAGCGTAGGGGAGGGTTGGATGGCGACTGAAGCTTTCTTT.